This record concerns one T cell receptor (beta chain) sequence. Only a few counts were recorded for this clone. Its antigen target is currently unknown. No clone much larger than this one lies a single base away; base qualities are absent. From its cysteine to its phenylalanine, the CDR3 spans 15 amino acids. This entry keeps only the CDR3 DNA: 45 bases, framed from base 1. The germline V gene encodes CDR1 LNHDA and CDR2 SQIVND (reference sequence). Trimming takes 6 bases off V and 1 base off J; junction bases not matched to a gene: 6. Whole blood was collected in K2EDTA tubes by collaborating institutions according to the institutions' own protocols. For TCRbeta analysis, collaborators shipped samples in one of three forms: frozen whole blood, isolated PBMCs, or DNA extracted from either of those sample types. The data are from a study of blood T cell repertoires in COVID-19 (dated by TCRdb to 2018 to 2020). Turning to the overall study: Samples from collaborators originated in the United States, Italy and Spain and spanned both the acute and convalescent phases of COVID-19. HLA class I and class II types, where available, came from metadata supplied by the sample provider rather than from assay-based typing. The material from the prospective study consisted of cDNA or gDNA derived from T cells, B-cell-depleted T cells, or PBMCs. A freely available public database, intended as a resource for researchers studying the immune response to SARS-CoV-2, is where the repertoires were released. The samples were drawn from two sources: the first 160 participants of the ongoing ImmuneRACE study, and 1,200 or so subjects contributed by 6 global collaborators. Subjects who had been exposed to COVID-19, were actively infected with it, or had recovered from it provided the deeply sampled blood TCRbeta repertoires that made up the dataset. Nearly every sample came with metadata listing a de-identified subject ID, COVID-19 status, age in years and sex. What the study reported, not specific to this receptor: The amount of clinical and demographic metadata varied by source and participant and was provided uncurated.

TCRbeta CDR3 regions were amplified from genomic DNA using the immunoSEQ Assay, a bias-controlled multiplex PCR. The study's own analysis went as follows. The number of nucleated cells in each sample was estimated from the amplification of reference gene primers within the assay. To quantify the absolute abundance of each unique TCRbeta CDR3 rearrangement, sequence reads were collapsed and filtered. For each sample, productive Simpson clonality was calculated by taking the square root of Simpson's diversity index across productive rearrangements. As stored in TCRdb, this immuneACCESS dataset retains in-frame rearrangements with V and J assigned. A fraction of the clones does not appear; measured against another copy, unresolved V genes explain less than half of the discrepancy, and the remainder lacks a known reason. V, J and clone size were drawn from that table, and D and trimming were deduced from the DNA. For this sample the table gives about 55,000 clones, of which around 83% were detected only once. Roughly 2% of the sample rests with the top ten.

This receptor was taken from a woman in her fifties or sixties with acute or convalescent COVID-19. The V and J segments used are TRBV19 and TRBJ2-1; 7 central nucleotides agree with TRBD2. The material sequenced was peripheral blood. The CDR3 sequence is CASRAGVMSYNEQFF. The sequenced DNA: TGTGCCAGTAGGGCGGGAGTTATGTCCTACAATGAGCAGTTCTTC.